This T cell receptor (beta chain) was recovered during a study of cytomegalovirus exposure and HLA in healthy donors. The study ran its PCR with 60 Vbeta and 13 Jbeta primers. TCRdb keeps only in-frame clones here, not all; method: immunoSEQ multiplex PCR. Found here are more than 95,000 clones; the top ten clones hold under 1.3%. The germline V gene encodes CDR1 MNHNS and CDR2 SASEGT. Trimming at V came to 2 bases and at J to 0 bases, leaving 8 bases not matched to a gene. The CDR3 is made up of 17 amino acids. The rearrangement links TRBV6-1 to TRBJ2-3; 7 bases line up with TRBD2. The receptor's source is a man between 18 and 35 years old in good health and CMV-seronegative. Sequenced sample: PBMCs. DNA of the CDR3: TGTGCCAGCAGTGAATCGGCCGGGGGGACCAGCACAGATACGCAGTATTTT. It encodes CASSESAGGTSTDTQYF.